This passage covers 2 T cell receptor beta chains from one sample sequenced in a study of CD8+ T cells in alopecia areata. Sequencing used cDNA as its template, made by extracting RNA and reverse transcribing it. TCRdb's copy holds only in-frame clones and misses some; the assay was immunoSEQ multiplex PCR. Of 120,000 to 150,000 clones detected, more than 40% appear once; the ten largest clones hold roughly 6.8%. Sequences were obtained from CD4+ T cells sorted from blood. These TCRs come from a human donor with alopecia areata.

The chain recombines TRBV19 with TRBJ1-5; D possibly corresponds to TRBD1 (5 bases). The CDR3 contains 14 residues. Germline lookup yields CDR1 LNHDA and CDR2 SQIVND (reference sequence). V gave up 3 bases and J gave up 6 bases, with 12 bases separating them. CDR3 in DNA: TGTGCCAGTAGTATTCGGGAAGGGGCTCAGCCCCAGCATTTT. This codes for CASSIREGAQPQHF.

V is TRBV5-1 and J is TRBJ1-1, with D possibly TRBD1 on 6 matching bases. The CDR3 has 14 residues. Per germline, CDR1 SGHRS and CDR2 YFSETQ. The ends were cut back, 3 bases at V and 5 bases at J, with 14 bases in the middle. CDR3 sequence (DNA): TGCGCCAGCAGCTACGCAGGGGAGGGAACTGAAGCTTTCTTT. Amino acids: CASSYAGEGTEAFF.